What follows are 28 T cell receptor beta chains derived from one specimen sequenced in a study of T cell responses to AZD1222 COVID-19 vaccine. The assay was immunoSEQ multiplex PCR, and TCRdb's table has in-frame clones only and misses some. Its listing shows about 140,000 clones. The sample comprised peripheral blood. The receptors stem from an adult in good health.

The chain carries TRBV25-1 and TRBJ2-2, with TRBD2 identical over 7 bases. Trimming cost V 2 bases and J 5 bases; bases outside gene matches: 11. From germline, CDR1 is MGHDK and CDR2 SYGVNS. This CDR3 contains 17 residues. DNA for the CDR3: TGTGCCAGCAGTGAAAGGGAGGGCACGGTGAGAACCGGGGAGCTGTTTTTT. It specifies CASSEREGTVRTGELFF.

V usage is TRBV7-9 and J usage is TRBJ2-3, with 10 bases matching TRBD2. This CDR3 comprises 16 residues. Germline V gives CDR1 SEHNR, CDR2 FQNEAQ (reference sequence). Germline trimming cut 4 bases from V and 2 bases from J; bases unmatched to any gene: 6. The CDR3 DNA follows: TGTGCCAGCAGCTCATGGACTAGCGGCTTCACAGATACGCAGTATTTT. Amino acids: CASSSWTSGFTDTQYF. The whole variable domain, filled in from reference TRBV7-9 and TRBJ2-3, reads DTGVSQNPRHKITKRGQNVTFRCDPISEHNRLYWYRQTLGQGPEFLTYFQNEAQLEKSRLLSDRFSAERPKGSFSTLEIQRTEQGDSAMYLCASSSWTSGFTDTQYFGPGTRLTVL.

For the CDR3, the DNA is TGTGCCAGCAGCCCACCACAGGCACCTTCAGCCTACGAGCAGTACTTC. It is translated as CASSPPQAPSAYEQYF. This chain connects TRBV7-2 to TRBJ2-7; D might be TRBD1 (5 bases). The V end lost 5 bases, the J end lost 2 bases, and 19 bases lay between the germline ends. The CDR3 spans 16 residues. The germline V gene encodes CDR1 SGHTA and CDR2 FQGNSA.

This chain links TRBV6-4 with TRBJ1-4; a possible D gene is TRBD1 (5 bases). There are 14 residues in the CDR3. With 4 bases removed from V and 6 bases from J, the gap between germline ends came to 12 bases. Germline V gene sequence: CDR1 MRHNA, CDR2 SNTAGT. In DNA, the CDR3 is TGTGCCAGCAGTGTGGACCCGGGGGATGAAAAACTGTTTTTT. It is translated as CASSVDPGDEKLFF.

The chain joins TRBV7-2 to TRBJ2-1, with D maybe TRBD1 (5 bases). V gave up 5 bases and J gave up 3 bases, with 11 bases separating them. Per germline, CDR1 SGHTA and CDR2 FQGNSA. This CDR3 spans 14 amino acids. CDR3 region: CASSRQGYYNEQFF. The DNA of the CDR3 is TGTGCCAGCAGCCGTCAGGGATACTACAATGAGCAGTTCTTC. Drawing the rest from reference TRBV7-2 and TRBJ2-1, the complete variable domain is GAGVSQSPSNKVTEKGKDVELRCDPISGHTALYWYRQSLGQGLEFLIYFQGNSAPDKSGLPSDRFSAERTGGSVSTLTIQRTQQEDSAVYLCASSRQGYYNEQFFGPGTRLTVL.

The chain is built from TRBV19 and TRBJ1-1; D not certain. The CDR3 has 15 residues. Trimming shortened V by 3 bases and J by 1 base, and 12 bases separated the two germline ends. The V gene's germline CDR1 is LNHDA and CDR2 SQIVND (reference sequence). CDR3 sequence: CASSMARVENTEAFF. CDR3 nucleotides: TGTGCCAGTAGTATGGCGCGTGTGGAGAACACTGAAGCTTTCTTT.

The chain carries TRBV11-3 and TRBJ1-3; D call uncertain. This CDR3 contains 15 residues. Germline values: CDR1 SGHNT, CDR2 YENEEA. Trimming shortened V by 4 bases and J by 2 bases, and 12 bases separated the two germline ends. The CDR3 nucleotides are TGTGCCAGCAGCTCGGCGAGGGTCCCTGGAAACACCATATATTTT. Amino acids: CASSSARVPGNTIYF.

In DNA form, the CDR3 reads TGCGCCAGCAGCCAATACCGAAAGGGTCATGTGGAGACCCAGTACTTC. Its protein product is CASSQYRKGHVETQYF. This chain connects TRBV4-1 to TRBJ2-5; D ambiguous. V lost 2 bases and J lost 5, with 18 bases in between. This CDR3 spans 16 amino acids. From germline, CDR1 is MGHRA and CDR2 YSYEKL.

This chain links TRBV6-1 with TRBJ2-5; D remains unclear. V was trimmed by 0 bases and J by 4 bases, leaving 9 bases between them. The CDR3 has 14 residues. Germline V lookup: CDR1 MNHNS, CDR2 SASEGT. The CDR3 nucleotides read TGTGCCAGCAGTGAAGCGCTTCGGGTAGAGACCCAGTACTTC. It is translated as CASSEALRVETQYF.

The gene calls are TRBV5-1 and TRBJ2-7; no firm D call. V was trimmed by 0 bases and J by 8 bases, leaving 9 bases between them. CDR1 and CDR2 (germline): SGHRS, YFSETQ. This CDR3 spans 12 amino acids. CDR3 DNA: TGCGCCAGCAGCTTGGATAGTCGTAAGCAGTACTTC. Amino acids: CASSLDSRKQYF.

The V and J genes are TRBV4-1 and TRBJ2-7, with TRBD1 identical over 7 bases. The CDR3 has 16 residues. With V trimmed by 1 base and J by 6 bases, 12 bases remained unmatched. CDR1 MGHRA and CDR2 YSYEKL come from the germline V gene. The CDR3 DNA reads as TGCGCCAGCAGCCAAGGGGTGGCACAGGGGAGAGGCGAGCAGTACTTC. As protein: CASSQGVAQGRGEQYF.

V gene TRBV19 combines with J gene TRBJ2-1, with TRBD1 as a possible D gene (5 bases). CDR3 size: 14 residues. CDR1 and CDR2 from the germline V gene are LNHDA and SQIVND (reference sequence). The V end lost 6 bases, the J end lost 0 bases, and 9 bases lay between the germline ends. CDR3 protein: CASRDTVSYNEQFF. In DNA form, the CDR3 reads TGTGCCAGTAGGGACACAGTCTCCTACAATGAGCAGTTCTTC. Complete variable domain (other parts from reference TRBV19 and TRBJ2-1): DGGITQSPKYLFRKEGQNVTLSCEQNLNHDAMYWYRQDPGQGLRLIYYSQIVNDFQKGDIAEGYSVSREKKESFPLTVTSAQKNPTAFYLCASRDTVSYNEQFFGPGTRLTVL.

The chain has TRBV6-5 and TRBJ1-1; TRBD1 agrees at 8 bases. CDR3 length equals 15 residues. CDR1 is MNHEY, CDR2 SVGAGI, per germline. V was pared by 6 bases and J by 4 bases, with 10 bases of the junction left unmatched. The DNA of the CDR3 is TGTGCCAGCAGGCAGGACAGGGTATCGGCCACTGAAGCTTTCTTT. The encoded protein is CASRQDRVSATEAFF.

The V and J genes are TRBV15 and TRBJ1-4; D is possibly TRBD1 (5 bases). The length of the CDR3 is 16 residues. Germline loops: CDR1 LNHNV, CDR2 YYDKDF (reference sequence). V gave up 5 bases and J gave up 4 bases, with 17 bases separating them. The CDR3 region is CATSDSGAGYNEKLFF. Written as DNA, the CDR3 is TGTGCCACCAGCGACAGCGGGGCTGGCTATAATGAAAAACTGTTTTTT.

V is TRBV29-1 and J is TRBJ1-2; D is undetermined. The germline gives CDR1 SQVTM, CDR2 ANQGSEA. This CDR3 region has 11 residues. V was shortened by 4 bases and J by 7 bases, with 10 bases between the two germline ends. The CDR3 region is CSVARQVGYTF. CDR3 nucleotides: TGCAGCGTTGCCCGGCAGGTTGGCTACACCTTC.

The rearrangement links TRBV5-1 to TRBJ1-1, with no clear D. V shed 2 bases and J shed 1 base, with 15 bases lying between them. The V gene's germline CDR1 is SGHRS and CDR2 YFSETQ. The CDR3 runs 16 residues. CDR3 sequence reads: CASSFGQGRANTEAFF. CDR3 sequence (DNA): TGCGCCAGCAGCTTCGGTCAAGGGAGGGCGAACACTGAAGCTTTCTTT.

The V gene is TRBV30, the J gene TRBJ1-1; D unresolved. CDR1 and CDR2 from the germline V gene are GTSNPN and SVGIG (reference sequence). Between the trimmed V and J ends, which lost 4 bases and 4 bases, there was a span of 10 bases. The CDR3 spans 12 residues. The CDR3, as DNA: TGTGCCTGGATTCGTGGGGTCACTGAAGCTTTCTTT. Its translation is CAWIRGVTEAFF. The complete variable domain, with remaining parts taken from reference TRBV30 and TRBJ1-1, reads SQTIHQWPATLVQPVGSPLSLECTVEGTSNPNLYWYRQAAGRGLQLLFYSVGIGQISSEVPQNLSASRPQDRQFILSSKKLLLSDSGFYLCAWIRGVTEAFFGQGTRLTVV.

The V and J genes are TRBV7-9 and TRBJ1-2; D is perhaps TRBD1 (5 bases). Per germline, CDR1 SEHNR and CDR2 FQNEAQ (reference sequence). Trimming left V 5 bases short and J 5 bases short, with 18 bases between. The CDR3 runs to 15 residues. This chain's CDR3 is CASSQPGAGRYGYTF. The CDR3 coding sequence is TGTGCCAGCAGCCAACCTGGGGCAGGGCGATATGGCTACACCTTC.

The chain links TRBV24-1 to TRBJ1-2, with 7 bases fitting TRBD1. The V and J ends lost 9 bases and 6 bases, in that order; junction bases with no gene match: 6. CDR3 length: 12 residues. Germline CDR1 is KGHDR and CDR2 is SFDVKD. The CDR3 region has the DNA TGTGCCACCTCGACAGGGCGGGATGGCTACACCTTC. Protein: CATSTGRDGYTF.

The chain has TRBV6-5 and TRBJ2-1; a possible D gene is TRBD2 (7 bases). V was clipped by 2 bases and J by 4 bases, with 12 bases between them. CDR1 is MNHEY and CDR2 is SVGAGI in the germline V gene. The CDR3 is 15 amino acids. CDR3 nucleotides: TGTGCCAGCAGTTACAGCGGGACAAATTACAATGAGCAGTTCTTC. Its protein product is CASSYSGTNYNEQFF.

J is TRBJ1-2 and V is TRBV5-1; D gene uncertain. The CDR3 has 15 residues. V was clipped by 4 bases and J by 8 bases, with 21 bases between them. The germline CDR1 and CDR2 sequences are SGHRS and YFSETQ. The CDR3 region is CASSPQPAPTSGYTF. In nucleotides, the CDR3 is TGCGCCAGCAGCCCTCAACCGGCCCCAACGAGCGGCTACACCTTC.

The rearrangement joins TRBV11-2 to TRBJ1-5; TRBD1 matches at 8 bases. Germline loops: CDR1 SGHAT, CDR2 FQNNGV. Trimming took 5 bases from V and 2 from J; bases not matched to a gene: 5. The CDR3 has 15 amino acids. CDR3 sequence (DNA): TGTGCCAGCAGCAAGACAGGGGACGGCAATCAGCCCCAGCATTTT. It translates to CASSKTGDGNQPQHF.

The J gene is TRBJ2-1, the V gene TRBV6-6, with 12 bases aligning to TRBD2. J was trimmed by 4 bases and V by 4 bases; bases with no gene match: 2. Germline loops: CDR1 MNHNY, CDR2 SVGAGI (reference sequence). The CDR3 has 15 amino acids. CDR3 residues: CASSSSGGGYNEQFF. The CDR3, as DNA: TGTGCCAGCAGTTCTAGCGGGGGGGGATACAATGAGCAGTTCTTC.

The chain employs TRBV7-2 and TRBJ2-5; tentative D call: TRBD2 (7 bases). There are 17 residues in the CDR3. The V end was cut by 5 bases, the J end by 5 bases, with 24 bases between. Germline V gene sequence: CDR1 SGHTA, CDR2 FQGNSA. CDR3 sequence reads: CASSPFPGGWRGETQYF. The DNA for the CDR3 is TGTGCCAGCAGCCCATTTCCGGGGGGCTGGAGGGGCGAGACCCAGTACTTC.

This chain joins TRBV19 and TRBJ1-1, with D possibly matching TRBD1 (6 bases). Germline loops: CDR1 LNHDA, CDR2 SQIVND (reference sequence). V gave up 0 bases and J gave up 8 bases, with 16 bases separating them. The CDR3 runs to 15 residues. DNA of the CDR3: TGTGCCAGTAGTATAGAACGGGACATCGGTAAAGAAGCTTTCTTT. It is translated as CASSIERDIGKEAFF.

This chain's CDR3 is CASSLERGISGNTIYF. In DNA, the CDR3 is TGTGCCAGCAGCTTAGAAAGAGGGATCTCCGGAAACACCATATATTTT. The chain joins TRBV13 to TRBJ1-3; no clear D gene. CDR1 is PRHDT and CDR2 is FYEKMQ in the germline V gene (reference sequence). This CDR3 has 16 amino acids. Deletions cut 1 base from V and 4 bases from J, with 14 bases between.

V usage is TRBV19 and J usage is TRBJ1-1; no clear D. The CDR3 runs to 13 residues. Germline-derived CDR1 and CDR2 are LNHDA and SQIVND (reference sequence). Trimming took off 3 bases at V and 8 bases at J, with 13 bases between the two ends. The CDR3 DNA sequence: TGTGCCAGTAGTATCAGGCAGAACTCGGAAGCTTTCTTT. It is translated as CASSIRQNSEAFF.

The rearrangement links TRBV5-1 to TRBJ2-7, with a tentative D call TRBD1 (5 bases). V gave up 4 bases and J gave up 5 bases, with 22 bases separating them. Per germline, CDR1 SGHRS and CDR2 YFSETQ. The CDR3 spans 16 residues. The CDR3: CASSLEPGPLGHEQYF. As DNA, the CDR3 is TGCGCCAGCAGCCTGGAGCCCGGACCTCTGGGGCACGAGCAGTACTTC.